These T cell receptor beta chains were read from a single sample in a study of cytomegalovirus exposure and HLA in healthy donors. The protocol was immunoSEQ multiplex PCR, while the TCRdb copy is restricted to in-frame clones and leaves out a portion. This sample's table has about 210,000 clones. Sequencing used PBMCs. The receptors were sampled from a woman in her 30s in good health and CMV-seropositive. The CDR3 runs from the conserved cysteine through the conserved F or W. Fields, in order: CDR3 DNA, CDR3 protein, V gene, D gene, J gene. D genes are given only for firm matches.

TGTGCCAGCATGCGGGACAGGGACTTTCGGACTGAAGCTTTCTTT | CASMRDRDFRTEAFF | TRBV2 | TRBD1 | TRBJ1-1
TGTGCCAGCAGCCTACTAAGTGCAGGCGCCGGGAGGGGAGCTTTCTTT | CASSLLSAGAGRGAFF | TRBV5-6 | NA | TRBJ1-1
TGTGCCTGGACTCCCAATTGGCTAGCCTACAATGAGCAGTTCTTC | CAWTPNWLAYNEQFF | TRBV30 | NA | TRBJ2-1
TGTGCAAGTCGCTCCCTACGGAGGGGAGGGGGAGGGGACTATGGCTACACCTTC | CASRSLRRGGGGDYGYTF | TRBV12-2 | NA | TRBJ1-2
TGCGCCAGCAGCTTCTCGACAGGGCTCACTGGGGCCAACGTCCTGACTTTC | CASSFSTGLTGANVLTF | TRBV5-1 | TRBD1 | TRBJ2-6
TGCGCCAGCAGCGATGACGGGGACTATGGCTACACCTTC | CASSDDGDYGYTF | TRBV5-1 | NA | TRBJ1-2
TGTGCCAGCAGCGTGGTAGCGGGAGCGAGTGAGGATGAGCAGTTCTTC | CASSVVAGASEDEQFF | TRBV9 | TRBD2 | TRBJ2-1
TGTGCCAGCAGCTCGGTAGGGGGAACCTACGAGCAGTACTTC | CASSSVGGTYEQYF | TRBV5-6 | NA | TRBJ2-7
TGTGCCAGCAGCCGATCGACAGGGATTAATGAAAAACTGTTTTTT | CASSRSTGINEKLFF | TRBV14 | TRBD1 | TRBJ1-4
TGCGCCAGCAGCCAAGCGCTTTGGGACTCAACGGAGACCCAGTACTTC | CASSQALWDSTETQYF | TRBV4-1 | NA | TRBJ2-5
TGTGCCAGCAGTGCCGGGACAGCAGTTTTCACAGATACGCAGTATTTT | CASSAGTAVFTDTQYF | TRBV6-4 | TRBD1 | TRBJ2-3
TGTGCCAGCAGCCCAGACAGGTCGGGGGCCAACGTCCTGACTTTC | CASSPDRSGANVLTF | TRBV6-6 | NA | TRBJ2-6
TGTGCCTGGAGTAAAGGGGGCTGGGAGACCCAGTACTTC | CAWSKGGWETQYF | TRBV30 | TRBD1 | TRBJ2-5
TGTGCCAGTAGTATAAGGGGTGCAGTGAACACTGAAGCTTTCTTT | CASSIRGAVNTEAFF | TRBV19 | NA | TRBJ1-1
TGCGCCAGCAGTGTCCGACAGGCAGTTAATGAAAAACTGTTTTTT | CASSVRQAVNEKLFF | TRBV6-1 | NA | TRBJ1-4
TGTGCCAGCAGTTGGAGGGGGGGTTTCTCCACTGAAGCTTTCTTT | CASSWRGGFSTEAFF | TRBV25-1 | NA | TRBJ1-1
TGTGCCAGCAGCCTAGGGCCTCCCCCAGGCACAGATACGCAGTATTTT | CASSLGPPPGTDTQYF | TRBV7-2 | NA | TRBJ2-3
TGTGCCAGCAGCTTAGCGCGGACAGGGGGCCCCTACGAGCAGTACTTC | CASSLARTGGPYEQYF | TRBV7-6 | TRBD1 | TRBJ2-7
TGTGCCAGCAGTTTACGGGAGGGAGGGCTCTGGGGTGAAGCCTTCTTT | CASSLREGGLWGEAFF | TRBV27 | NA | TRBJ1-1
TGTGCCAGCAGTCCGACATTGTTGTCCTCCGTACACTTATATGGCTACACCTTC | CASSPTLLSSVHLYGYTF | TRBV28 | NA | TRBJ1-2
TGTGCCAGCTCACTCTCAGCTAGCCAAAATAGCAATCAGCCCCAGCATTTT | CASSLSASQNSNQPQHF | TRBV18 | NA | TRBJ1-5
TGTGCCAGCAGCTTAGATCTCAATCAGCCCCAGCATTTT | CASSLDLNQPQHF | TRBV13 | NA | TRBJ1-5
TGCAGCGGACGAGTACGGGGGGATTCCTACGAGCAGTACTTC | CSGRVRGDSYEQYF | TRBV29-1 | TRBD2 | TRBJ2-7
TGTGCCAGCAGTCCCAGGACAGGGCACTATGGCTACACCTTC | CASSPRTGHYGYTF | TRBV28 | TRBD1 | TRBJ1-2
TGTGCCAGCTCACTCTCCGGGACAGGGCGCTTTGGAGCCAAAAACATTCAGTACTTC | CASSLSGTGRFGAKNIQYF | TRBV18 | TRBD1 | TRBJ2-4
TGCACCAGCAGCCCCGCGGAGAGAGAGACCCAGTACTTC | CTSSPAERETQYF | TRBV1 | NA | TRBJ2-5
TGCGCCAGCAGCACTCGACAGGGGATGGGCACAGATACGCAGTATTTT | CASSTRQGMGTDTQYF | TRBV5-1 | TRBD1 | TRBJ2-3
TGTGCCAGCAGCTTCCTTTGGCGGGAGCGTCCTTACGAGCAGTACTTC | CASSFLWRERPYEQYF | TRBV7-2 | TRBD2 | TRBJ2-7
TGTGCCAGCAGCGTAGGGGGGGGCCGGCCGGACACTGAAGCTTTCTTT | CASSVGGGRPDTEAFF | TRBV9 | NA | TRBJ1-1
TGTGCCAGTCTAGATCTCTCTGGAAACACCATATATTTT | CASLDLSGNTIYF | TRBV19 | NA | TRBJ1-3
TGTGCCAGCAGTCAGGATCTAAGCAATCAGCCCCAGCATTTT | CASSQDLSNQPQHF | TRBV2 | NA | TRBJ1-5
TGTGCCAGCAGCCGGGACACCAATCAGCCCCAGCATTTT | CASSRDTNQPQHF | TRBV7-6 | NA | TRBJ1-5